Listed below are T cell receptor beta chains from one sample, sequenced in a study of T cell repertoires in cytomegalovirus infection. One entry per CDR3 protein results from TCRdb running MiXCR on the reads. The sample has 200,000 or so distinct CDR3 sequences, approximately 28% seen once. Sequenced material: PBMCs. All receptors come from a human donor in good health (CMV status not recorded). Some clones in this sample may be carry-over from other donors' samples. Both conserved end residues are part of each CDR3. The order of the fields is CDR3 DNA, CDR3 protein, D gene, J gene, clone size, V gene. D genes are given only for firm matches. Clone size is not always given. Where it is, it says once, few, many or a class for expanded clones.

CDR3nt: TGTGCCAGCAGCCCGACGGACTACAATGAGCAGTTCTTC; CDR3aa: CASSPTDYNEQFF; d_gene: .; j_gene: TRBJ2-1; abundance: many; v_gene: TRBV7-2
CDR3nt: TGTGCCAGCAGCCCAGGGGACAACCCCGGGGATGAGCAGTTCTTC; CDR3aa: CASSPGDNPGDEQFF; d_gene: .; j_gene: TRBJ2-1; abundance: few; v_gene: TRBV7-3
CDR3nt: TGCACCATTAGACACGGACCAGAGACCCAGTACTTC; CDR3aa: CTIRHGPETQYF; d_gene: .; j_gene: TRBJ2-5; abundance: .; v_gene: TRBV29-1
CDR3nt: TGTGCCAGCAGTGACATGCTTTACACCGGGGAGCTGTTTTTT; CDR3aa: CASSDMLYTGELFF; d_gene: .; j_gene: TRBJ2-2; abundance: few; v_gene: TRBV6-1
CDR3nt: TGTGCCAGCAGCCCTGGACAAGTCCAGAACAATGAGCAGTTCTTC; CDR3aa: CASSPGQVQNNEQFF; d_gene: .; j_gene: TRBJ2-1; abundance: many; v_gene: TRBV7-2
CDR3nt: TGTGCCAGCAGCCAGCGGACGGCCACTGAAGCTTTCTTT; CDR3aa: CASSQRTATEAFF; d_gene: .; j_gene: TRBJ1-1; abundance: few; v_gene: TRBV14
CDR3nt: TGTGCCAGCAGTCGTACTGAAGCTTTCTTT; CDR3aa: CASSRTEAFF; d_gene: .; j_gene: TRBJ1-1; abundance: few; v_gene: TRBV6-6
CDR3nt: TGTGCCAGCAGTTATATGCAGGGGGGAGGTGAGCAGTTCTTC; CDR3aa: CASSYMQGGGEQFF; d_gene: .; j_gene: TRBJ2-1; abundance: .; v_gene: TRBV6-2/TRBV6-3
CDR3nt: TGTGCCAGTAGTACGCGGGTAAGCGGCAATCAGCCCCAGCATTTT; CDR3aa: CASSTRVSGNQPQHF; d_gene: .; j_gene: TRBJ1-5; abundance: few; v_gene: TRBV19
CDR3nt: TGTGCCAGCAGCCCCAGACTAGCGGGGGGAAACAATGAGCAGTTCTTC; CDR3aa: CASSPRLAGGNNEQFF; d_gene: TRBD2; j_gene: TRBJ2-1; abundance: many; v_gene: TRBV7-2
CDR3nt: TGTGCCATCAGTGGGAATGAGCTGGGGAGCGCTGAAGCTTTCTTT; CDR3aa: CAISGNELGSAEAFF; d_gene: .; j_gene: TRBJ1-1; abundance: .; v_gene: TRBV10-3
CDR3nt: TGCAGCGTTGAACCGGGACAGGGGGCAAATGAGCAGTTCTTC; CDR3aa: CSVEPGQGANEQFF; d_gene: TRBD1; j_gene: TRBJ2-1; abundance: .; v_gene: TRBV29-1
CDR3nt: TGTGCCAGCAGGATCGACAGGGCGGACACTGAAGCTTTCTTT; CDR3aa: CASRIDRADTEAFF; d_gene: TRBD1; j_gene: TRBJ1-1; abundance: once; v_gene: TRBV6-6
CDR3nt: TGCAGCGTTGATCAACCTTCCTCTGGGGCCAACGTCCTGACTTTC; CDR3aa: CSVDQPSSGANVLTF; d_gene: .; j_gene: TRBJ2-6; abundance: few; v_gene: TRBV29-1
CDR3nt: TGTGCTAGTGGTCCCCCCGGTTTCTCTGGGGCCAACGTCCTGACTTTC; CDR3aa: CASGPPGFSGANVLTF; d_gene: .; j_gene: TRBJ2-6; abundance: .; v_gene: TRBV12-5
CDR3nt: TGTGCCATCAGCGCCGGGACTAGCGCCTACGAGCAGTACTTC; CDR3aa: CAISAGTSAYEQYF; d_gene: TRBD2; j_gene: TRBJ2-7; abundance: .; v_gene: TRBV7-4
CDR3nt: TGTGCCAGCAGTGTCTCTAGGGGGGAGACCCAGTACTTC; CDR3aa: CASSVSRGETQYF; d_gene: .; j_gene: TRBJ2-5; abundance: few; v_gene: TRBV12-3/TRBV12-4
CDR3nt: TGTGCCAGCAGTGGGGGACAGCTCTACGAGCAGTACTTC; CDR3aa: CASSGGQLYEQYF; d_gene: TRBD1; j_gene: TRBJ2-7; abundance: many; v_gene: TRBV12-3/TRBV12-4
CDR3nt: TGTGCCAGCAGCTTAGAAGTCGGGACGGGGGCAAAAGAGACCCAGTACTTC; CDR3aa: CASSLEVGTGAKETQYF; d_gene: .; j_gene: TRBJ2-5; abundance: .; v_gene: TRBV7-3
CDR3nt: TGCGCCAGCAGCTTGGACGGACAGGGGATGAATGAAAAACTGTTTTTT; CDR3aa: CASSLDGQGMNEKLFF; d_gene: TRBD1; j_gene: TRBJ1-4; abundance: many; v_gene: TRBV5-1
CDR3nt: TGTGCCAGCAGCTTAAGCGGAGGGACTAATGAAAAACTGTTTTTT; CDR3aa: CASSLSGGTNEKLFF; d_gene: .; j_gene: TRBJ1-4; abundance: many; v_gene: TRBV7-3
CDR3nt: TGTGCCAGCAGTTTGAAGACAGCTTATAATTCACCCCTCCACTTT; CDR3aa: CASSLKTAYNSPLHF; d_gene: .; j_gene: TRBJ1-6; abundance: few; v_gene: TRBV12-3/TRBV12-4
CDR3nt: TGTGCCAGCAGCCCAGAAACAGGGTGGAGCACTGAAGCTTTCTTT; CDR3aa: CASSPETGWSTEAFF; d_gene: .; j_gene: TRBJ1-1; abundance: few; v_gene: TRBV4-2
CDR3nt: TGTGCCAGCGGGAGTTGGGGCACAGATACGCAGTATTTT; CDR3aa: CASGSWGTDTQYF; d_gene: .; j_gene: TRBJ2-3; abundance: .; v_gene: TRBV5-4
CDR3nt: TGTGCCAGCAGGGTCCGACAGCTCAATAATTCACCCCTCCACTTT; CDR3aa: CASRVRQLNNSPLHF; d_gene: .; j_gene: TRBJ1-6; abundance: few; v_gene: TRBV6-5
CDR3nt: TGCGCCAGCAGATCCCGTGGGACAGGGGCGGGGGAGCAGTACTTC; CDR3aa: CASRSRGTGAGEQYF; d_gene: TRBD1; j_gene: TRBJ2-7; abundance: .; v_gene: TRBV5-1
CDR3nt: TGTGCCAGCACGGGGCAGGAGAATCAGCCCCAGCATTTT; CDR3aa: CASTGQENQPQHF; d_gene: .; j_gene: TRBJ1-5; abundance: .; v_gene: TRBV2
CDR3nt: TGTGCCAGCAGACAAGACAGGGAAACTGAAGCTTTCTTT; CDR3aa: CASRQDRETEAFF; d_gene: TRBD1; j_gene: TRBJ1-1; abundance: .; v_gene: TRBV6-4
CDR3nt: TGTGCCAGCAGCTTAGGAGTAGTCTGGACAGGGAGTGAAAAACTGTTTTTT; CDR3aa: CASSLGVVWTGSEKLFF; d_gene: TRBD1; j_gene: TRBJ1-4; abundance: few; v_gene: TRBV7-9
CDR3nt: TGTGCCAGTACTCTAGGGGGGGGAACCACAGATACGCAGTATTTT; CDR3aa: CASTLGGGTTDTQYF; d_gene: .; j_gene: TRBJ2-3; abundance: few; v_gene: TRBV19
CDR3nt: TGTGCCAGTACCCCCTCCCGCCGCTCTGGGGCCAACGTCCTGACTTTC; CDR3aa: CASTPSRRSGANVLTF; d_gene: .; j_gene: TRBJ2-6; abundance: .; v_gene: TRBV19
CDR3nt: TGTGCCACCGAGGACAGCCGAAATTCACCCCTCCACTTT; CDR3aa: CATEDSRNSPLHF; d_gene: .; j_gene: TRBJ1-6; abundance: .; v_gene: TRBV28
CDR3nt: TGTGCCAGCAGCTTAGCGGGGGCCCACGAGCAGTACTTC; CDR3aa: CASSLAGAHEQYF; d_gene: .; j_gene: TRBJ2-7; abundance: many; v_gene: TRBV7-9
CDR3nt: TGCGCCAGCAGCTTGGCCGACAGGGGGGTTCCAGATACGCAGTATTTT; CDR3aa: CASSLADRGVPDTQYF; d_gene: TRBD1; j_gene: TRBJ2-3; abundance: few; v_gene: TRBV5-1
CDR3nt: TGTGCCAGCAGTGAAGCTTTATTCCAAGGAGCGTTCAATTACAATGAGCAGTTCTTC; CDR3aa: CASSEALFQGAFNYNEQFF; d_gene: .; j_gene: TRBJ2-1; abundance: once; v_gene: TRBV2
CDR3nt: TGCGCCAGCACCTCACCCTATGGGGACACTGAAGCTTTCTTT; CDR3aa: CASTSPYGDTEAFF; d_gene: .; j_gene: TRBJ1-1; abundance: .; v_gene: TRBV10-2